This TCR beta chain was retrieved from a study of shared clonotypes between healthy human individuals. Across the whole study: There were three CD4 naive, three CD4 memory, two CD8 naive and one CD8 memory plates per donor. General observations from the study: Between a few donors, naive CD4 clonotypes were shared at a level of around 5.1%. Naive subsets, compared against memory subsets, generally had larger estimated richness values.

With regard to this clone: Antigen unknown.

Libraries were prepared by immunoSEQ multiplex PCR; TCRdb keeps only in-frame clonotypes and omits some of them. The sample lists over 2 million clones, roughly 92% seen once, with around 0.4% in the top ten. The CDR3 has 14 residues. Germline V gene data show CDR1 as SGHTA and CDR2 as FQGNSA. V gave up 1 base and J gave up 6 bases, with 12 bases separating them. All of the donors resided in Nashville, Tennessee, and each was a Caucasian adult. The sequence was collected from a man younger than 30 in good health. Some clones in this sample may be carry-over from other donors' samples. The chain is built from TRBV7-2 and TRBJ1-2; D uncertain. The sequenced sample was naive CD4+ T cells from PBMCs. Described subset: CD45RA+ positively selected. The CDR3 DNA reads TGTGCCAGCAGCTTAGGAACTTCCTATGATGGCTACACCTTC. This gives the protein CASSLGTSYDGYTF.